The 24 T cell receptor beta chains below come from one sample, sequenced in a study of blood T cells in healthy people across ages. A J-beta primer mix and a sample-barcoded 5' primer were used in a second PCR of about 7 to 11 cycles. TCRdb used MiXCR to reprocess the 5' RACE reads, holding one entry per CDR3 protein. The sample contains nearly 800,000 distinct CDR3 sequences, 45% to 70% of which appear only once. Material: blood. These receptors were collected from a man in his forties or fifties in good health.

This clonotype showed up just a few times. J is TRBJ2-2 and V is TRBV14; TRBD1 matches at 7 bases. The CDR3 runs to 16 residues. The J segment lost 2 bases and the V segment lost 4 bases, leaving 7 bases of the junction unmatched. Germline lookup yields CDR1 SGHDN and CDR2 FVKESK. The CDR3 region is CASSRSDRINTGELFF. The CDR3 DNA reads TGTGCCAGCAGCCGATCGGACAGGATCAACACCGGGGAGCTGTTTTTT.

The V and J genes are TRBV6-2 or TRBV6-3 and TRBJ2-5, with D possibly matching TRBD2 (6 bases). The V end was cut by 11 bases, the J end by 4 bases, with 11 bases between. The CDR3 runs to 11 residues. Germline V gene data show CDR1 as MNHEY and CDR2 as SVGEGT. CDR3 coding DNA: TGTGCCGGGGGGAGAGGAGAGACCCAGTACTTC. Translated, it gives CAGGRGETQYF.

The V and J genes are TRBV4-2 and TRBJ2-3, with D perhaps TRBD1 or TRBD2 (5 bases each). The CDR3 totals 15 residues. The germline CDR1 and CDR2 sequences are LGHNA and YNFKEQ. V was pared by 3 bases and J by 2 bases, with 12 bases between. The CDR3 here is CASSQGPATTDTQYF. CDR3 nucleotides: TGTGCCAGCAGCCAGGGACCGGCTACCACAGATACGCAGTATTTT.

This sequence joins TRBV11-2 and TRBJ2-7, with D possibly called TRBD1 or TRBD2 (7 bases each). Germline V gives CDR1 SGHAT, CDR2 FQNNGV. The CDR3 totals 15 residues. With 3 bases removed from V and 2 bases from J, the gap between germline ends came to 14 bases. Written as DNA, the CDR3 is TGTGCCAGCAGCTTCGACAGGGACTATCCCTACGAGCAGTACTTC. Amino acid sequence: CASSFDRDYPYEQYF.

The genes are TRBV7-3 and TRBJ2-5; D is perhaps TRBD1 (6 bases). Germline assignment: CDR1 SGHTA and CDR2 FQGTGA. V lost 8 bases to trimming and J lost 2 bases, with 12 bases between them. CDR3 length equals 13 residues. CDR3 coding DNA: TGTGCCAGCGGCCGACAGGCTCAAGAGACCCAGTACTTC. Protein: CASGRQAQETQYF.

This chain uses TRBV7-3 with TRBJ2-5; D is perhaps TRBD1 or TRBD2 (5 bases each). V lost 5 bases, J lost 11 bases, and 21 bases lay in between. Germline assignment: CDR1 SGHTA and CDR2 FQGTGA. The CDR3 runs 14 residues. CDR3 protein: CASSPTGMDNEQYF. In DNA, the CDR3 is TGTGCCAGCAGCCCAACCGGGATGGACAATGAGCAGTACTTC.

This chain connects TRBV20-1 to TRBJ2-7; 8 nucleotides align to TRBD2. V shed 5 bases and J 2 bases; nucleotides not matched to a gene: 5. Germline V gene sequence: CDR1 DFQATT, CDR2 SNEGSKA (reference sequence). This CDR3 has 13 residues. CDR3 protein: CSALTSGAYEQYF. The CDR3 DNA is TGCAGTGCTCTAACTAGCGGTGCCTACGAGCAGTACTTC.

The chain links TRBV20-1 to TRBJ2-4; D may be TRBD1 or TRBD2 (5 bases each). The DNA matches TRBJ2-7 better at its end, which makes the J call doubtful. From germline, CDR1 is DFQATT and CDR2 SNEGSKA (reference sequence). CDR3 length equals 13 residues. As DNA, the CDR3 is TGCAGTGCTGCCGGGACCACCGCCTACGAGCAGTACTTC. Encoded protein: CSAAGTTAYEQYF.

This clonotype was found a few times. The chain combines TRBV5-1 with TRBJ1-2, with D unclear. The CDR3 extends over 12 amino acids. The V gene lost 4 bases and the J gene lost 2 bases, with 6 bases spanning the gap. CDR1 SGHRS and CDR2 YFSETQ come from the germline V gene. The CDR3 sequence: CASSVDNYGYTF. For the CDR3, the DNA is TGCGCCAGCAGCGTCGACAACTATGGCTACACCTTC.

The CDR3 region is CSVATGGDQPQHF. CDR3 coding DNA: TGCAGCGTAGCAACAGGGGGGGATCAGCCCCAGCATTTT. The chain couples TRBV29-1 to TRBJ1-5, with 8 nucleotides matching TRBD1. Germline V CDR1 and CDR2: SQVTM, ANQGSEA. The CDR3 extends over 13 amino acids. J lost 5 bases, V lost 6 bases, and 6 bases had no gene match.

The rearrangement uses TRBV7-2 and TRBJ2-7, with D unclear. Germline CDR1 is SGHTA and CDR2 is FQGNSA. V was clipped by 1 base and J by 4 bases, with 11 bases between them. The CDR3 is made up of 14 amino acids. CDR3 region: CASSLVATTYEQYF. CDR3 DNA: TGTGCCAGCAGCTTAGTTGCCACGACATACGAGCAGTACTTC.

The CDR3, as DNA: TGTGCCAGCAGCGTATCGCAAAATAACTACAATGAGCAGTTCTTC. It encodes CASSVSQNNYNEQFF. The V and J genes are TRBV9 and TRBJ2-1; D is undetermined. This CDR3 has 15 residues. V was cut by 1 base and J by 3 bases, with 11 bases left in between. CDR1 and CDR2 from the germline V gene are SGDLS and YYNGEE. Together with reference TRBV9 and TRBJ2-1, the CDR3 gives the full variable domain: DSGVTQTPKHLITATGQRVTLRCSPRSGDLSVYWYQQSLDQGLQFLIQYYNGEERAKGNILERFSAQQFPDLHSELNLSSLELGDSALYFCASSVSQNNYNEQFFGPGTRLTVL.

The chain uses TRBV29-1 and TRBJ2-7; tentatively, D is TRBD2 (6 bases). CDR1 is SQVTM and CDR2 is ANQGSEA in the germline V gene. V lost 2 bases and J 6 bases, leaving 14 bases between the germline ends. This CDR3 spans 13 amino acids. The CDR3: CSVETSTGGEQYF. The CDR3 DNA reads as TGCAGCGTTGAAACTAGCACGGGCGGCGAGCAGTACTTC.

CDR3 nucleotide sequence: TGTGCCAGCAGTGATACGGGAAAAAAGACATTTGCCAAAAACATTCAGTACTTC. This sequence encodes CASSDTGKKTFAKNIQYF. The chain combines TRBV25-1 with TRBJ2-4, with D perhaps matching TRBD2 (5 bases). The germline V and J ends were trimmed by 3 bases and 1 base, with 19 bases remaining between them. The CDR3 consists of 18 residues. Looked up from germline, CDR1 is MGHDK and CDR2 is SYGVNS.

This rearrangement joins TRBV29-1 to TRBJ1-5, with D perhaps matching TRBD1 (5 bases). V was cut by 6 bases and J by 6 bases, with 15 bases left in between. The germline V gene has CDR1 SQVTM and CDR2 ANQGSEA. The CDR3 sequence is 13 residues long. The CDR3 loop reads CSVLDTGGQPQHF. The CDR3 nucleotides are TGCAGCGTACTAGACACAGGAGGTCAGCCCCAGCATTTT.

CDR3 amino acids: CASSLSVYRTRADTQYF. DNA for the CDR3: TGTGCCAGCAGTTTATCAGTCTACCGTACAAGGGCAGATACGCAGTATTTT. The chain employs TRBV27 and TRBJ2-3; D remains unclear. Trimming pared 0 bases from V and 4 bases from J, leaving 17 bases between. There are 17 residues in the CDR3. Looked up from germline, CDR1 is MNHEY and CDR2 is SMNVEV (reference sequence).

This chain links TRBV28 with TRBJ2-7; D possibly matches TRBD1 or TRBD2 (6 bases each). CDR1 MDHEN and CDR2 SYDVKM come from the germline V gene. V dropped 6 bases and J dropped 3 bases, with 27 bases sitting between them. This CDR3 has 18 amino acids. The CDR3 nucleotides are TGTGCCAGCAGCCCTCGGACCGGGGGCGCACGAGACTTCTACGAGCAGTACTTC. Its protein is CASSPRTGGARDFYEQYF.

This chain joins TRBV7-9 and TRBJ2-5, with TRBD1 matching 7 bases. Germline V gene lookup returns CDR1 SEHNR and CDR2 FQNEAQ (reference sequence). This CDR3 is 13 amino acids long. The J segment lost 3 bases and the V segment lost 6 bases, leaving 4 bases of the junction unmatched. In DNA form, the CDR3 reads TGTGCCAGCAGAGACAGGGTTGAAGAGACCCAGTACTTC. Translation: CASRDRVEETQYF.

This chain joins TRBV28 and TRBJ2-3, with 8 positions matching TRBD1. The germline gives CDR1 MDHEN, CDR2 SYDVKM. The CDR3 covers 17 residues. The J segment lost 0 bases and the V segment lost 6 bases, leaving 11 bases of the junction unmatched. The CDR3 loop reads CASRFRGQGPSTDTQYF. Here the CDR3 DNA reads TGTGCCAGCAGGTTCCGAGGACAGGGACCTAGCACAGATACGCAGTATTTT.

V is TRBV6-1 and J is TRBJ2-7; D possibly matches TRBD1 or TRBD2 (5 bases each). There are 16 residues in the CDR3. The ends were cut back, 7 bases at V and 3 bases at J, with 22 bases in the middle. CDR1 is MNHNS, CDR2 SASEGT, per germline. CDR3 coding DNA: TGTGCCAGCATGTCGCCCAAGGGCAGGGAGAGCTACGAGCAGTACTTC. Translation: CASMSPKGRESYEQYF.

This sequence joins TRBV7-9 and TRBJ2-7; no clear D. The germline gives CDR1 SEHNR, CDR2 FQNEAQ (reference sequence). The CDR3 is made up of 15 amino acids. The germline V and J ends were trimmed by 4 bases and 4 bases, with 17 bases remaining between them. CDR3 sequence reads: CASSYPGGGKYEQYF. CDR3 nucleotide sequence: TGTGCCAGCAGCTACCCCGGTGGCGGAAAATACGAGCAGTACTTC.

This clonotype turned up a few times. The CDR3 nucleotides are TGTGCCAGCAGCTTTCCGGACACCAGGTCGTATGGCTACACCTTC. It is translated as CASSFPDTRSYGYTF. This chain joins TRBV7-2 and TRBJ1-2; a weak D match, TRBD1 (5 bases). V was shortened by 3 bases and J by 5 bases, with 16 bases between the two germline ends. From germline, CDR1 is SGHTA and CDR2 FQGNSA. The CDR3 has 15 amino acids.

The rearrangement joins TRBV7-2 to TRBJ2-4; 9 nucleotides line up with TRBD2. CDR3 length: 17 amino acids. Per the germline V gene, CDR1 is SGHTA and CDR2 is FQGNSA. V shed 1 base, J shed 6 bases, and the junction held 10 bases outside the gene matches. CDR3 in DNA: TGTGCCAGCAGCTTAGTCTCGTCTGGCGGGAGGGTAAACATTCAGTACTTC. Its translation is CASSLVSSGGRVNIQYF.

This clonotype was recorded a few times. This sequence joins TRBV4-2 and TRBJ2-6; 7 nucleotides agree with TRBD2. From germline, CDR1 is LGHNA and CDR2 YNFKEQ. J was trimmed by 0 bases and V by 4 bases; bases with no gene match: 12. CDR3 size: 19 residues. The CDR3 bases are TGTGCCAGCAGCCTGACAACCGTGGGGGAGGGCTCTGGGGCCAACGTCCTGACTTTC. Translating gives CASSLTTVGEGSGANVLTF.